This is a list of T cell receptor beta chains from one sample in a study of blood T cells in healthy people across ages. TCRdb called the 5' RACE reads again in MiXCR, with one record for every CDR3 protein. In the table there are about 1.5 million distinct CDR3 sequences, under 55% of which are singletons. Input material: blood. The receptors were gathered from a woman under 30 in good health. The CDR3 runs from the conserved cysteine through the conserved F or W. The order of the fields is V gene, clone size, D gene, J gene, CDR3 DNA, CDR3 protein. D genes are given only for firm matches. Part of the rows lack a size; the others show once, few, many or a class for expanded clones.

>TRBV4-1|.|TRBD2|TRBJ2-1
TGCGCCAGCAGCCAAGGGGCCTCCGGGACTAGCGGCTACAATGAGCAGTTCTTC
CASSQGASGTSGYNEQFF
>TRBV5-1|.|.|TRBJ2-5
TGCGCCAGCAGCTTGTTACAGCAAGAGACCCAGTACTTC
CASSLLQQETQYF
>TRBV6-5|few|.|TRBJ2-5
TGTGCCAGCAGTTCCGTGGGGACCCAGTACTTC
CASSSVGTQYF
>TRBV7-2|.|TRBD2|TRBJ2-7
TGTGCCAGCAGCTTGACTACCGGGACTAGCTCCATCTACGAGCAGTACTTC
CASSLTTGTSSIYEQYF
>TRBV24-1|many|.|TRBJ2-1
TGTGCCACCAGTGATGAGCGTTTAACCCAGGGCAGGTCCTACAATGAGCAGTTCTTC
CATSDERLTQGRSYNEQFF
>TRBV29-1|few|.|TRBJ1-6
TGCAGCGTTGAGGAGGGTAACGGTTCACCCCTCCACTTT
CSVEEGNGSPLHF
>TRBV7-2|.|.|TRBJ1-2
TGTGCCAGCAGGGACGACACCTACATCTATGGCTACACCTTC
CASRDDTYIYGYTF
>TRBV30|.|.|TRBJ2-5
TGTGCCTGGTCACTGACGAGGGAGACCCAGTACTTC
CAWSLTRETQYF
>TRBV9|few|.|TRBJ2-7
TGTGCCAGCAGCGTTTCGGGGACCCACGAGCAGTACTTC
CASSVSGTHEQYF
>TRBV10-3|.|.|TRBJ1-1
TGTGCCATCAGTGAGTCCTCCGTCAGGGGTAACACTGAAGCTTTCTTT
CAISESSVRGNTEAFF
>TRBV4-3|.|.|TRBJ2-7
TGCGCCAGCAGCCAAGATCGGCATTCCTACTACGAGCAGTACTTC
CASSQDRHSYYEQYF
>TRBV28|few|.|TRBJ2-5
TGTGCCAGCAGAATTGGGTGGGGCTTGAAGTACTTC
CASRIGWGLKYF
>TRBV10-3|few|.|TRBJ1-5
TGTGCCATCAAAGAGAATAGCAATCAGCCCCAGCATTTT
CAIKENSNQPQHF
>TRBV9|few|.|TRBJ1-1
TGTGCCAGCAGCGTAGCCAGCACTAACACTGAAGCTTTCTTT
CASSVASTNTEAFF
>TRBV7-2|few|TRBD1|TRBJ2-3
TGTGCCAGCAGCTCGGGGACAGGGAGGTCGGATACGCAGTATTTT
CASSSGTGRSDTQYF
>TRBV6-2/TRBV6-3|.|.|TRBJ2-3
TGTGCCTCAGCACTAGGTACAGATACGCAGTATTTT
CASALGTDTQYF
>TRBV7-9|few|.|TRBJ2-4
TGTGCCAGCAGCTTAGGGAGCGGACTAGCCAAAAACATTCAGTACTTC
CASSLGSGLAKNIQYF
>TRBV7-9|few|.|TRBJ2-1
TGTGCCAGCAGCATAGGGCCAGGGATCTACAATGAGCAGTTCTTC
CASSIGPGIYNEQFF
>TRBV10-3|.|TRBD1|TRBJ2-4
TGTGCCATCAAGGGGGCAGGCGGCGGCATTCAGTACTTC
CAIKGAGGGIQYF
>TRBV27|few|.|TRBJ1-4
TGTGCCAGCAGTTTCGCCCCGAGGCAGAATAATGAAAAACTGTTTTTT
CASSFAPRQNNEKLFF
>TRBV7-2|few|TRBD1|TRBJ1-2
TGTGCCAGCAGCCCCAGGGGGCTCTTTAACTATGGCTACACCTTC
CASSPRGLFNYGYTF
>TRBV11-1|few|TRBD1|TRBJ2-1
TGTGCCAGCAGCCGGGGACAGGGGGAGGTCAATGAGCAGTTCTTC
CASSRGQGEVNEQFF
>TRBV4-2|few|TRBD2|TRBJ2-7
TGTGCCAGCAGCACCTACCTGAGACTAGCGAATACCTACGAGCAGTACTTC
CASSTYLRLANTYEQYF
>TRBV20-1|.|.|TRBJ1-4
TGCAGTGCTAGGGAGGGTGCTAATGAAAAACTGTTTTTT
CSAREGANEKLFF
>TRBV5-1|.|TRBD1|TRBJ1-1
TGCGCCAGCATAGAAGGACAGGGGCGAACGGCTTTCTTT
CASIEGQGRTAFF
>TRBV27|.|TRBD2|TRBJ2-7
TGTGCCAGCAGGCGGACTAGCGGAGGGGGTGAGCAGTACTTC
CASRRTSGGGEQYF
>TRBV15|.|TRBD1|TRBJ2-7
TGTGCCACCAGCACCAAGGACAGGGAAAGGTACGAGCAGTACTTC
CATSTKDRERYEQYF
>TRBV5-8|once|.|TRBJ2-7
TGTGCCAGCAGCGGCATGGGTAGAAGAGCCGAGCAGTACTTC
CASSGMGRRAEQYF